This T cell receptor beta chain was identified in a study of response to subunit inactivated influenza vaccine. The CDR3 covers 15 residues. V lost 3 bases and J lost 1, with 11 bases in between. The germline V gene has CDR1 MDHEN and CDR2 SYDVKM. TCRdb reprocessed the RT-PCR reads via MiXCR and lists one record per CDR3 protein. The sample has about 570,000 distinct CDR3 sequences; around 11% are singletons. The sample also formed part of further work on T cells expressing NK-cell markers. That source notes: The TCR beta cDNA came from 5'RACE template switching with UMIs. For a handful of donors, these clonotypes were likewise the leading ones in the CD3+CD56-NKG2C+ fraction. It was still unclear whether expanded NKG2C+ T cell clones were HCMV specific.

This specimen was PBMCs from blood, taken on the day of vaccination. The rearrangement links TRBV28 to TRBJ2-3; D may be TRBD1 or TRBD2 (5 bases each). The clonotype originates from a man in his forties or fifties who received an inactivated influenza vaccine. Here the CDR3 DNA reads TGTGCCAGCAGTTTTTTCGTGGGGGGCACAGATACGCAGTATTTT. It is translated as CASSFFVGGTDTQYF.